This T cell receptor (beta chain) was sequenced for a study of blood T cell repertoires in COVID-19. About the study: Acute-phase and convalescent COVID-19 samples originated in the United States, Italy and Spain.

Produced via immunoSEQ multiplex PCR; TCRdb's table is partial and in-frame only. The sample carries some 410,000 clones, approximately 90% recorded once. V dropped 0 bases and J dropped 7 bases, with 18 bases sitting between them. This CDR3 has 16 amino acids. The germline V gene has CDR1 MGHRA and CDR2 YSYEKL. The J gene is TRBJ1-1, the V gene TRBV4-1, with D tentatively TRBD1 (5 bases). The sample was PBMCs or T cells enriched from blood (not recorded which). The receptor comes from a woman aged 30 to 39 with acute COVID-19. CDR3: CASSQDPGRAQNEAFF. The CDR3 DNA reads TGCGCCAGCAGCCAAGATCCCGGCAGGGCGCAAAATGAAGCTTTCTTT.